This T cell receptor beta chain was sequenced during a study of identical twins. Study-wide points: Abundant beta clonotypes from cord blood had fewer insertions, unlike memory repertoires, which showed none. It was out-of-frame TCR alpha sharing in monozygotic twins that models underestimated.

One entry per CDR3 protein, called by TCRdb with MiXCR from the 5' RACE reads. The table includes 540,000 or so distinct CDR3 sequences, around 20% detected once. The CDR3 totals 16 residues. Germline V gene lookup returns CDR1 SQVTM and CDR2 ANQGSEA. V lost 2 bases and J 1 base, leaving 16 bases between the germline ends. With regard to this clonotype: The antigen is undetermined.

The same specimen was also included in a second study, on yellow fever vaccine responses in identical twins.

This sequence originates from a woman between 18 and 30 years old in good health. The sequenced sample consisted of CD4+ T cells sorted from blood. The gene calls are TRBV29-1 and TRBJ2-3, with D perhaps given as TRBD1 or TRBD2 (6 bases each). In DNA form, the CDR3 reads TGCAGCGTTGAAAACGGGGGCGTCTCGGGCACAGATACGCAGTATTTT. It is translated as CSVENGGVSGTDTQYF.